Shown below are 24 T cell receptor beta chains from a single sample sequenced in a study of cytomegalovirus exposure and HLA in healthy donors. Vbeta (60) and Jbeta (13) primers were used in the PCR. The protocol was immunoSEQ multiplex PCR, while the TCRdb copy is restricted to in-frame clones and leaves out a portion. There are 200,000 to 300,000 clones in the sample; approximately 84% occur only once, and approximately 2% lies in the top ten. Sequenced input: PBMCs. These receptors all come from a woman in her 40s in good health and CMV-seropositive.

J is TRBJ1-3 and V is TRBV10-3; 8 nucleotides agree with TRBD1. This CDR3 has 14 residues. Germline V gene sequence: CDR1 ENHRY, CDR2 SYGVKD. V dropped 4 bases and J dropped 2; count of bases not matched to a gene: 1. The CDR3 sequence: CAISATGAGNTIYF. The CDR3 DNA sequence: TGTGCCATCAGTGCGACAGGGGCTGGAAACACCATATATTTT.

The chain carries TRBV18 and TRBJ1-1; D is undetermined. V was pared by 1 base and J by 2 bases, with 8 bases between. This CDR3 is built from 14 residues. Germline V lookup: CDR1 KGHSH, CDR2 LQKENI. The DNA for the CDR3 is TGTGCCAGCTCACCACAGGAGGTTAACACTGAAGCTTTCTTT. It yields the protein CASSPQEVNTEAFF.

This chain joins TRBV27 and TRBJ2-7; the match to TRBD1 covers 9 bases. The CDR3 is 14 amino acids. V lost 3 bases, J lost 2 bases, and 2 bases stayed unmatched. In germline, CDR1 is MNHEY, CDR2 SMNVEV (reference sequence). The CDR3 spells CASSFGQGTYEQYF. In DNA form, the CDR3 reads TGTGCCAGCAGTTTCGGACAGGGGACCTACGAGCAGTACTTC.

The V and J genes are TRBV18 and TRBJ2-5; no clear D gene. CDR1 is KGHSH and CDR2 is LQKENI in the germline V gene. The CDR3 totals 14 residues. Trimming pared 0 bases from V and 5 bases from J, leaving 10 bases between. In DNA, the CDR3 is TGTGCCAGCTCACCACCCGTAGCCGAGGAGACCCAGTACTTC. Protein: CASSPPVAEETQYF.

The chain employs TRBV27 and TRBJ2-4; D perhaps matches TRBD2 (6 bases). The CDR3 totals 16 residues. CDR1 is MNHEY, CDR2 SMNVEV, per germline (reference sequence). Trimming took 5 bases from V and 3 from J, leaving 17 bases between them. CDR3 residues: CASSLGLSEVKNIQYF. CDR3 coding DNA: TGTGCCAGCAGTCTAGGACTATCGGAGGTCAAAAACATTCAGTACTTC.

The CDR3 DNA is TGTGCCACCAGCAGAGATCTTGGGACTAGCGGCTTATCCTACAATGAGCAGTTCTTC. It encodes CATSRDLGTSGLSYNEQFF. The gene calls are TRBV15 and TRBJ2-1; 11 bases are a match to TRBD2. The CDR3 has 19 residues. The ends lost 0 bases at V and 1 base at J; junction bases unmatched: 8. Germline V gene sequence: CDR1 LNHNV, CDR2 YYDKDF (reference sequence). Based on the CDR3 plus reference TRBV15 and TRBJ2-1, the full variable domain is DAMVIQNPRYQVTQFGKPVTLSCSQTLNHNVMYWYQQKSSQAPKLLFHYYDKDFNNEADTPDNFQSRRPNTSFCFLDIRSPGLGDTAMYLCATSRDLGTSGLSYNEQFFGPGTRLTVL.

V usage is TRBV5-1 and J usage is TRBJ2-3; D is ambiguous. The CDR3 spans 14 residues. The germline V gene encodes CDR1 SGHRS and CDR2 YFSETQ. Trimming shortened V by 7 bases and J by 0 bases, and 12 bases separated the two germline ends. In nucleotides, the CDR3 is TGCGCCAGCGTGGAGCAGACTAGCACAGATACGCAGTATTTT. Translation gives CASVEQTSTDTQYF.

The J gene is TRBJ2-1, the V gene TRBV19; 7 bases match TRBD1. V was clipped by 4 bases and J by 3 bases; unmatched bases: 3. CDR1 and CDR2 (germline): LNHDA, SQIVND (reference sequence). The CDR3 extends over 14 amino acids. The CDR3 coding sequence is TGTGCCAGTAGTACCCGACAGGGCTACAATGAGCAGTTCTTC. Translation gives CASSTRQGYNEQFF. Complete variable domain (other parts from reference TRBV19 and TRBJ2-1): DGGITQSPKYLFRKEGQNVTLSCEQNLNHDAMYWYRQDPGQGLRLIYYSQIVNDFQKGDIAEGYSVSREKKESFPLTVTSAQKNPTAFYLCASSTRQGYNEQFFGPGTRLTVL.

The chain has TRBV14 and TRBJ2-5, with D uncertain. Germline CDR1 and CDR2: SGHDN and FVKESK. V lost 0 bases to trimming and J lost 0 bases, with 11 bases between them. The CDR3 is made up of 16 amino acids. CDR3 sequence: CASSQDPGRYQETQYF. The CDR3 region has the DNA TGTGCCAGCAGCCAAGATCCCGGCAGGTACCAAGAGACCCAGTACTTC.

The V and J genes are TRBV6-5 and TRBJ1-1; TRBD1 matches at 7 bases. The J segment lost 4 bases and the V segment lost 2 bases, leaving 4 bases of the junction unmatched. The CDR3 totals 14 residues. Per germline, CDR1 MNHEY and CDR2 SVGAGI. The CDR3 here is CASSYRGQVTEAFF. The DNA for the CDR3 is TGTGCCAGCAGTTACAGGGGGCAGGTCACTGAAGCTTTCTTT.

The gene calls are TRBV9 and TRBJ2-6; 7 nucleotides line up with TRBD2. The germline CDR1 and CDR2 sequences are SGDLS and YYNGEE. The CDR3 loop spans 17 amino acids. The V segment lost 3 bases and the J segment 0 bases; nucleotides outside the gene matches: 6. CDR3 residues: CASSADGGSSGANVLTF. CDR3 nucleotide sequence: TGTGCCAGCAGCGCAGACGGGGGGAGCTCTGGGGCCAACGTCCTGACTTTC.

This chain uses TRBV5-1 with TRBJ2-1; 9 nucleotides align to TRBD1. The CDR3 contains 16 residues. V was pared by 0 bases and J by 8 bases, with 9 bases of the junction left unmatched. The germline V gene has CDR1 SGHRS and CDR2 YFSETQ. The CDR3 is CASSLAEGTGWDEQFF. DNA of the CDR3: TGCGCCAGCAGCTTGGCCGAGGGGACAGGGTGGGATGAGCAGTTCTTC.

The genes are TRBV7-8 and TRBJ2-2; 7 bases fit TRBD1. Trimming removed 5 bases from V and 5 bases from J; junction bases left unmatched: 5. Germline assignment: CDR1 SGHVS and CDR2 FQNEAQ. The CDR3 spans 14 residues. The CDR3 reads CASSRDRVTGELFF. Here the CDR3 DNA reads TGTGCCAGCAGCCGAGACAGGGTTACCGGGGAGCTGTTTTTT. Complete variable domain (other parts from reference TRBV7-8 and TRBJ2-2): GAGVSQSPRYKVAKRGQDVALRCDPISGHVSLFWYQQALGQGPEFLTYFQNEAQLDKSGLPSDRFFAERPEGSVSTLKIQRTQQEDSAVYLCASSRDRVTGELFFGEGSRLTVL.

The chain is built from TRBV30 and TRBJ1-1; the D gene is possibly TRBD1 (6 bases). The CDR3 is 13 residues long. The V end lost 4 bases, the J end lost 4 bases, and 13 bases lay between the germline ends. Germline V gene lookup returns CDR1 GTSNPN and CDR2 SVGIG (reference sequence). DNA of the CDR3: TGTGCCTGGACACAGGGCCCGCTCACTGAAGCTTTCTTT. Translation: CAWTQGPLTEAFF.

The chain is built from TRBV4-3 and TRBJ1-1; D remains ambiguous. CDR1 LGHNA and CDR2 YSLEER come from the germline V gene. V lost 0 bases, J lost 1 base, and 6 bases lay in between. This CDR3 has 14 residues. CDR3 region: CASSQDWANTEAFF. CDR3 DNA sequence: TGCGCCAGCAGCCAAGATTGGGCGAACACTGAAGCTTTCTTT.

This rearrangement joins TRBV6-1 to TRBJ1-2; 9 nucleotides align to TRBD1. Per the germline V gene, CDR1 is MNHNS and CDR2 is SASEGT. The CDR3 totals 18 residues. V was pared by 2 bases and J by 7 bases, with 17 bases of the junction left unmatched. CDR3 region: CASSELAQVTGGWGGYTF. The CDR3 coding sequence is TGTGCCAGCAGTGAACTTGCTCAGGTTACAGGGGGCTGGGGTGGCTACACCTTC.

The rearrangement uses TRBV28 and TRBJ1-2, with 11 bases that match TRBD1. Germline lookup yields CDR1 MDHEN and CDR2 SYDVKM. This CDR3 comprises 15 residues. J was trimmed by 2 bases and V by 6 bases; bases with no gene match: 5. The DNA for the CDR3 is TGTGCCAGCAGGGGGACAGGGGGAGTCAACTATGGCTACACCTTC. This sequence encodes CASRGTGGVNYGYTF.

CDR3 bases: TGCAGCGTTGGGGATGCGGGAGTTCGGACCTACGAGCAGTACTTC. This codes for CSVGDAGVRTYEQYF. The chain links TRBV29-1 to TRBJ2-7, with 7 bases fitting TRBD2. Germline loops: CDR1 SQVTM, CDR2 ANQGSEA. V lost 4 bases, J lost 2 bases, and 11 bases stayed unmatched. This CDR3 region has 15 residues.

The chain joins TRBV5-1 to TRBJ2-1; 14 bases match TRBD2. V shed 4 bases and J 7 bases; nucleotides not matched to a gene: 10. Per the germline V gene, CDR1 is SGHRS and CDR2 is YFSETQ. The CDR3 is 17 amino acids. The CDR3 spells CASSEGGTSGSLNEQFF. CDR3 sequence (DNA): TGCGCCAGCAGCGAAGGAGGGACTAGCGGGAGTTTAAATGAGCAGTTCTTC.

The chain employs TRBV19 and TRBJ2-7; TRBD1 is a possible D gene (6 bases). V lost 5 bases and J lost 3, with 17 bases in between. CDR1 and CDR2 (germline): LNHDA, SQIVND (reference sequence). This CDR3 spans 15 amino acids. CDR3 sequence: CASSAPGQRGYEQYF. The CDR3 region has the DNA TGTGCCAGTAGTGCTCCGGGACAACGAGGCTACGAGCAGTACTTC.

CDR3 coding DNA: TGTGCCAGCAGCGGGGACTGGAATAATTCACCCCTCCACTTT. Translated: CASSGDWNNSPLHF. V gene TRBV7-9 combines with J gene TRBJ1-6; tentatively, D is TRBD1 (5 bases). CDR3 length equals 14 residues. CDR1 and CDR2 (germline): SEHNR, FQNEAQ (reference sequence). V lost 5 bases to trimming and J lost 5 bases, with 10 bases between them.

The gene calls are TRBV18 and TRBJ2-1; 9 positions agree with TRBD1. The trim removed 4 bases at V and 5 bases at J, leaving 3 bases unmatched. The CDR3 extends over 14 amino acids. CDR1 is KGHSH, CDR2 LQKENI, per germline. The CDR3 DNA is TGTGCCAGCTCACGGGACAGGGCGAACAATGAGCAGTTCTTC. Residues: CASSRDRANNEQFF.

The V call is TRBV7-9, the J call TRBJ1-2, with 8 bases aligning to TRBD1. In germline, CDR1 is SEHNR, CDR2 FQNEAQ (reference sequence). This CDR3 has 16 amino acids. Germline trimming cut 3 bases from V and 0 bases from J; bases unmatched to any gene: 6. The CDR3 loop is CASSLTGAPSNYGYTF. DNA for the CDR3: TGTGCCAGCAGCTTGACAGGGGCTCCCTCTAACTATGGCTACACCTTC.

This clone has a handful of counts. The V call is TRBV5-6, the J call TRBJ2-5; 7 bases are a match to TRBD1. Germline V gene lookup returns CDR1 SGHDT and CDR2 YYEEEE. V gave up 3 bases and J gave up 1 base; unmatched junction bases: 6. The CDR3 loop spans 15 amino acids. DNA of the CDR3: TGTGCCAGCAGCTGGCCTGCAGGGGGCCAAGAGACCCAGTACTTC. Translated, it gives CASSWPAGGQETQYF.